The source of this T cell receptor beta chain is a study of siplizumab effects on memory and regulatory T cells. CDR1 and CDR2 (germline): MDHEN, SYDVKM. V lost 2 bases and J 8 bases, leaving 12 bases between the germline ends. The CDR3 totals 13 residues. Comment on this clone: The target antigen is unknown.

This table comes from immunoSEQ multiplex PCR, and its TCRdb copy is limited to in-frame clones, with some not included. The sample lists about 100,000 clones, about 94% occurring once. General study points: Unstimulated subsets captured only a minor fraction of alloreactive clones. It was never confirmed that proliferating Tregs from siplizumab cultures were suppressive. With siplizumab, Treg-derived clones averaged around 70% of mappable alloreactive CD4+ clones, versus 26.9% in controls. Memory cells that were CD4+ and unstimulated gave rise to alloreactive sequences, which siplizumab significantly reduced.

Sample: non-Treg CD4+ T cells sorted from blood. This receptor was identified in a human donor in good health. The rearrangement links TRBV28 to TRBJ1-2, with unresolved D. CDR3 nucleotides: TGTGCCAGCAGTTTAGGTAGGCGGAGGGGCTACACCTTC. Residues: CASSLGRRRGYTF.